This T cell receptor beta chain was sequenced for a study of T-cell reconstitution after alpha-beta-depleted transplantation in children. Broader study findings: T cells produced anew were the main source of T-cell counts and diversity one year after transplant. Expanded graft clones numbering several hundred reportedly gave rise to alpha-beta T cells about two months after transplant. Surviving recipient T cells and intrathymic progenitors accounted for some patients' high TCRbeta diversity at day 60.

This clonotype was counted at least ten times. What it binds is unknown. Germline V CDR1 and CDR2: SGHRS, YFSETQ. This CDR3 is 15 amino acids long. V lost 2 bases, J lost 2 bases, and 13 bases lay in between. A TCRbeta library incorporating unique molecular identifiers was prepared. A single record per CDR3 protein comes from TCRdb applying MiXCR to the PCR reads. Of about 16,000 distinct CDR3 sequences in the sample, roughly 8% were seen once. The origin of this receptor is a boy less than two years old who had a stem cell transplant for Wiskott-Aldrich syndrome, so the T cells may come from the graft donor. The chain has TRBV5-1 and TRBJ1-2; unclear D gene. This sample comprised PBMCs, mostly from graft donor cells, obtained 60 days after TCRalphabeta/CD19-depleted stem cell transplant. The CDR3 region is CASSLISSRNYGYTF. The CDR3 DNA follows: TGCGCCAGCAGCTTAATATCGTCGAGAAACTATGGCTACACCTTC.